This TCR beta chain stems from a study of PD-1 and CTLA-4 blockade in melanoma. TCRdb's copy holds only in-frame clones and misses some; the assay was immunoSEQ multiplex PCR. The sample has roughly 30,000 clones; around nine tenths are singletons. In its sample, this clone was seen once. There are 15 residues in the CDR3. V lost 5 bases to trimming and J lost 2 bases, with 13 bases between them. Germline assignment: CDR1 LNHDA and CDR2 SQIVND (reference sequence). This clonotype was sampled from a human donor with melanoma. Sample: CD8+ T cells from peripheral blood, taken before anti-PD-1 treatment. The V gene is TRBV19, the J gene TRBJ2-1, with D perhaps matching TRBD2 (6 bases). The CDR3 DNA sequence: TGTGCCAGTAGTGCCACTAGCTACACCTACAATGAGCAGTTCTTC. Amino acid sequence: CASSATSYTYNEQFF.